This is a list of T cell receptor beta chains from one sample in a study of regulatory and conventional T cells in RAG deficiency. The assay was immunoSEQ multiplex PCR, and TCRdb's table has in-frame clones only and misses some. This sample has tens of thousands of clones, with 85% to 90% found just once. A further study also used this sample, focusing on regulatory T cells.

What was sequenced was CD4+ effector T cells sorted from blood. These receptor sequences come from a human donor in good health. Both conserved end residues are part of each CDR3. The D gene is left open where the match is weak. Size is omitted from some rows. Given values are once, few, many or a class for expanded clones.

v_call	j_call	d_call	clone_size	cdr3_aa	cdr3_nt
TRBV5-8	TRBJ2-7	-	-	CASSLFADYEQYF	TGTGCCAGCAGCTTGTTCGCAGATTACGAGCAGTACTTC
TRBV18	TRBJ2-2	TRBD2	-	CASSTSGGRFTGELFF	TGTGCCAGCTCCACGAGCGGGGGAAGGTTCACCGGGGAGCTGTTTTTT
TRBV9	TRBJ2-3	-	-	CASSSRPLTTDTQYF	TGTGCCAGCAGCTCAAGACCCCTAACCACAGATACGCAGTATTTT
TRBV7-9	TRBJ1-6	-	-	CASSPPGTSTSPLHF	TGTGCCAGCAGCCCCCCCGGGACTAGTACTTCACCCCTCCACTTT
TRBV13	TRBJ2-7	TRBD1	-	CASSLLGQNHEQYF	TGTGCCAGCAGCTTATTGGGACAGAACCACGAGCAGTACTTC
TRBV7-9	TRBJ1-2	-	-	CADGGNYGYTF	TGTGCCGACGGAGGAAACTATGGCTACACCTTC
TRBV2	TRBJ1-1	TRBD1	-	CARGQLNTEAFF	TGTGCCAGGGGACAGCTAAACACTGAAGCTTTCTTT
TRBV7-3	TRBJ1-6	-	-	CASSLQGGSPLHF	TGTGCCAGCAGCTTACAGGGTGGCTCACCCCTCCACTTT
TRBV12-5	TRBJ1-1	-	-	CASGLGPQPANTEAFF	TGTGCTAGTGGTTTGGGACCTCAACCAGCGAACACTGAAGCTTTCTTT
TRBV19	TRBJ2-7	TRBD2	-	CASSVAGGPRGEQYF	TGTGCCAGTAGTGTAGCGGGAGGCCCAAGAGGCGAGCAGTACTTC
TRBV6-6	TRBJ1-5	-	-	CASSYDRASNQPQHF	TGTGCCAGCAGTTACGATAGGGCAAGCAATCAGCCCCAGCATTTT
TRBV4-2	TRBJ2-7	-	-	CASSQGGFGGKVSEQYF	TGTGCCAGCAGCCAAGGGGGTTTTGGCGGGAAGGTAAGCGAGCAGTACTTC
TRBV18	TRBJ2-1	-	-	CASSPTDSFSNMGRFF	TGTGCCAGCTCTCCAACGGACTCGTTCAGCAACATGGGTCGGTTCTTC
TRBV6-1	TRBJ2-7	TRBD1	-	CASSVGTGYPEQYF	TGTGCCAGCAGTGTTGGGACAGGGTACCCCGAGCAGTACTTC
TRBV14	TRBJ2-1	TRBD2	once	CASRRTSGKPSNEQFF	TGTGCCAGCAGACGAACTAGCGGGAAGCCATCCAATGAGCAGTTCTTC
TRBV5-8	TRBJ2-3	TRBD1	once	CASSLHRGPARADTQYF	TGTGCCAGCAGCTTACACAGGGGTCCCGCGAGGGCAGATACGCAGTATTTT
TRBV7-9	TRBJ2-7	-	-	CASSPPWTQGYYEQYF	TGTGCCAGCAGCCCCCCTTGGACACAGGGATACTACGAGCAGTACTTC
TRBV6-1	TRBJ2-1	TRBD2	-	CASSERSGRAFSARQFF	TGTGCCAGCAGTGAAAGAAGCGGGAGGGCCTTTTCCGCCAGGCAGTTCTTC
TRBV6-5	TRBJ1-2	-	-	CASSTTQGDYGYTF	TGTGCCAGCAGTACAACACAGGGCGACTATGGCTACACCTTC
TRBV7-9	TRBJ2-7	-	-	CASSPTDSLISSVQYF	TGTGCCAGCAGCCCGACGGACAGTTTAATATCTTCAGTGCAGTACTTC
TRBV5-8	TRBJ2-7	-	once	CASSHHIIQSSYEQYF	TGTGCCAGCAGCCACCACATTATACAAAGCTCCTACGAGCAGTACTTC
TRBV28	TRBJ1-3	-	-	CASSLSQSGNTIYF	TGTGCCAGCAGTTTGTCGCAGTCTGGAAACACCATATATTTT
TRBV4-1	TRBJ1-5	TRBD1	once	CASSQDRTGWQPQHF	TGCGCCAGCAGCCAAGATCGGACAGGGTGGCAGCCCCAGCATTTT
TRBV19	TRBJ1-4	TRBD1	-	CASAGTDSNEKLFF	TGTGCCAGTGCCGGGACAGACTCTAATGAAAAACTGTTTTTT
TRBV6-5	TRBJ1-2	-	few	CASRQTVTNYGYTF	TGTGCCAGCAGACAGACCGTGACTAACTATGGCTACACCTTC
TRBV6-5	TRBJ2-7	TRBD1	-	CASRKGTGAREQYF	TGTGCCAGCAGAAAGGGGACAGGGGCCCGCGAGCAGTACTTC
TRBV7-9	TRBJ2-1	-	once	CASSAYPASGSPHEQFF	TGTGCCAGCAGCGCTTATCCCGCAAGCGGATCGCCTCATGAGCAGTTCTTC
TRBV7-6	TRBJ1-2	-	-	CASSGEGTNYGYTF	TGTGCCAGCAGCGGGGAGGGGACCAACTATGGCTACACCTTC
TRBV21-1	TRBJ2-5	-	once	CASSKVEGRETQYF	TGTGCCAGCAGCAAAGTGGAAGGGCGAGAGACCCAGTACTTC
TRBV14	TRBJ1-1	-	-	CASSQQTNTEAFF	TGTGCCAGCAGCCAACAGACTAACACTGAAGCTTTCTTT
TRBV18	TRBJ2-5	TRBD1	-	CASSLLGGEETQYF	TGTGCCAGCTCACTTTTAGGGGGCGAAGAGACCCAGTACTTC
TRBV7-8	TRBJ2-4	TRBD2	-	CASSLGLGLAGGKNIQYF	TGTGCCAGCAGCTTGGGCCTCGGACTAGCGGGAGGCAAAAACATTCAGTACTTC
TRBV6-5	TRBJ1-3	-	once	CASRGEDAAGNTIYF	TGTGCCAGCAGGGGAGAGGATGCTGCTGGAAACACCATATATTTT
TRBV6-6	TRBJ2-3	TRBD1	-	CASARTGESTDTQYF	TGTGCCAGCGCACGGACAGGGGAGAGCACAGATACGCAGTATTTT
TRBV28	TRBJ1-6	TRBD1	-	CASSLFGTGAINSPLHF	TGTGCCAGCAGTTTGTTTGGGACAGGGGCGATTAATTCACCCCTCCACTTT
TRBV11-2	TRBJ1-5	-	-	CASSLVAGASNQPQHF	TGTGCCAGCAGCTTAGTCGCAGGGGCCAGCAATCAGCCCCAGCATTTT
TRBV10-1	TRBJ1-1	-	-	CASSRGARNTEAFF	TGCGCCAGCAGTAGGGGGGCGAGGAACACTGAAGCTTTCTTT
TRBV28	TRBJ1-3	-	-	CASRAGGSGGNTIYF	TGTGCCAGCAGAGCCGGGGGCTCGGGCGGAAACACCATATATTTT
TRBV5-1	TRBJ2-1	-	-	CASSFAEGTYNEQFF	TGCGCCAGCAGCTTCGCCGAAGGGACCTACAATGAGCAGTTCTTC
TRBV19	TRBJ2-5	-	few	CASKAGVGTQYF	TGTGCCAGTAAGGCAGGAGTAGGGACCCAGTACTTC
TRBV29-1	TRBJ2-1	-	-	CSVGDVTHNEQFF	TGCAGCGTTGGGGATGTCACTCACAATGAGCAGTTCTTC
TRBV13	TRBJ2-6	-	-	CASSRGYSGANVLTF	TGTGCCAGCAGCCGGGGGTACTCTGGGGCCAACGTCCTGACTTTC
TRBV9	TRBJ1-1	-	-	CASSVVAETYTEAFF	TGTGCCAGCAGCGTAGTGGCAGAGACTTACACTGAAGCTTTCTTT
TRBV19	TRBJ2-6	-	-	CASSAPSGANVLTF	TGTGCCAGTAGTGCCCCCTCTGGGGCCAACGTCCTGACTTTC
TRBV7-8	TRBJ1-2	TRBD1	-	CASNPGGNYGYTF	TGTGCCAGCAACCCAGGGGGCAACTATGGCTACACCTTC
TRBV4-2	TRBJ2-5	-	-	CASSQVNRVVETQYF	TGTGCCAGCAGCCAAGTAAACAGGGTCGTTGAGACCCAGTACTTC
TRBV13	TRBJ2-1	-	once	CASSSRYNEQFF	TGTGCCAGCAGCTCAAGATACAATGAGCAGTTCTTC